One sample yielded the 26 T cell receptor beta chains listed below, sequenced in a study of cytomegalovirus exposure and HLA in healthy donors. TCRdb keeps only in-frame clones here, not all; method: immunoSEQ multiplex PCR. Found here are about 150,000 clones, 80% to 90% of them singletons; the top ten hold under 25%. Sample: PBMCs. The receptors stem from a man younger than 35 in good health and CMV-seropositive.

The chain carries TRBV11-2 and TRBJ2-7, with a tentative D call TRBD2 (6 bases). Germline V gene data show CDR1 as SGHAT and CDR2 as FQNNGV. V shed 5 bases and J shed 0 bases, with 26 bases lying between them. The length of the CDR3 is 19 residues. CDR3 nucleotides: TGTGCCAGCAGCCCTCACCCCGGTAGCCGCGACGGGAGCTCCTACGAGCAGTACTTC. Its protein is CASSPHPGSRDGSSYEQYF.

The rearrangement uses TRBV5-4 and TRBJ1-1; D might be TRBD1 (5 bases). Germline V gene sequence: CDR1 SGHNT, CDR2 YYREEE (reference sequence). This CDR3 has 14 amino acids. V gave up 6 bases and J gave up 4 bases, with 16 bases separating them. CDR3 residues: CASTLSQGGTEAFF. DNA for the CDR3: TGTGCCAGCACCCTATCCCAGGGTGGCACTGAAGCTTTCTTT.

V gene TRBV9 combines with J gene TRBJ1-6; 11 bases align to TRBD1. The germline V gene has CDR1 SGDLS and CDR2 YYNGEE. There are 16 residues in the CDR3. The V gene end was trimmed by 3 bases and the J gene end by 8 bases; junction bases not matched to a gene: 7. CDR3: CASSEDRGQTDSPLHF. DNA of the CDR3: TGTGCCAGCAGCGAGGACAGGGGGCAAACGGATTCACCCCTCCACTTT.

V and J are TRBV6-5 and TRBJ2-5; the D is unclear. V lost 0 bases, J lost 7 bases, and 9 bases lay in between. The germline CDR1 and CDR2 sequences are MNHEY and SVGAGI. The length of the CDR3 is 13 residues. The CDR3 loop is CASSYSMSSTQYF. Here the CDR3 DNA reads TGTGCCAGCAGTTACTCTATGTCCTCGACCCAGTACTTC.

By its share, this clone is medium-sized. The sample has other DNA sequences that encode this CDR3 too. The V and J genes are TRBV27 and TRBJ1-5; no reliable D call. This CDR3 is built from 14 residues. Germline assignment: CDR1 MNHEY and CDR2 SMNVEV (reference sequence). Trimming cost V 9 bases and J 0 bases, with 12 bases left between them. CDR3: CASSLDYSNQPQHF. The CDR3 region has the DNA TGTGCCAGTTCGCTGGACTATAGCAATCAGCCCCAGCATTTT.

The count of this clone is one. The rearrangement uses TRBV6-4 and TRBJ2-3, with TRBD2 matching over 7 bases. In germline, CDR1 is MRHNA, CDR2 SNTAGT. Trimming took 2 bases from V and 0 from J; bases not matched to a gene: 2. The CDR3 is made up of 15 amino acids. CDR3 bases: TGTGCCAGCAGTGACGGGGGGGGGAGCACAGATACGCAGTATTTT. Its translation: CASSDGGGSTDTQYF.

The CDR3 here is CASSMKWGQGLGELFF. The CDR3 nucleotides are TGTGCCAGTAGTATGAAATGGGGACAGGGGCTCGGGGAGCTGTTTTTT. J is TRBJ2-2 and V is TRBV19; 10 bases agree with TRBD1. The CDR3 covers 16 residues. Germline CDR1 is LNHDA and CDR2 is SQIVND (reference sequence). V shed 3 bases and J 7 bases; nucleotides not matched to a gene: 8.

The CDR3 DNA is TGCGCCAGCAGCCAGGAGGGACAGGTCAATGAAAAACTGTTTTTT. It yields the protein CASSQEGQVNEKLFF. V and J are TRBV4-1 and TRBJ1-4, with TRBD1 matching over 8 bases. Germline CDR1 reads MGHRA; CDR2 reads YSYEKL. The CDR3 has 15 amino acids. V was pared by 3 bases and J by 5 bases, with 5 bases of the junction left unmatched.

This chain joins TRBV9 and TRBJ2-3; TRBD2 is a possible D gene (5 bases). The V end lost 0 bases, the J end lost 4 bases, and 12 bases lay between the germline ends. The CDR3 contains 15 residues. Germline V gene data show CDR1 as SGDLS and CDR2 as YYNGEE. CDR3: CASSVAASSADTQYF. DNA for the CDR3: TGTGCCAGCAGCGTAGCCGCTAGCAGCGCAGATACGCAGTATTTT.

The chain combines TRBV19 with TRBJ2-1; D may be TRBD2 (6 bases). The CDR3 covers 14 residues. Trimming shortened V by 1 base and J by 6 bases, and 10 bases separated the two germline ends. The germline V gene has CDR1 LNHDA and CDR2 SQIVND (reference sequence). The CDR3 DNA reads as TGTGCCAGTAGTATAGGACTAGTTGGCAATGAGCAGTTCTTC. Its protein product is CASSIGLVGNEQFF.

This chain uses TRBV29-1 with TRBJ2-7; D may be TRBD1 (6 bases). Per the germline V gene, CDR1 is SQVTM and CDR2 is ANQGSEA. Trimming took off 4 bases at V and 2 bases at J, with 15 bases between the two ends. The CDR3 is 14 amino acids. CDR3 bases: TGCAGCGTTGCCACAGGGTATTTCCCCTACGAGCAGTACTTC. Amino acids: CSVATGYFPYEQYF.

V and J are TRBV5-1 and TRBJ1-3, with a tentative D call TRBD1 (5 bases). The CDR3 runs to 15 residues. Between the trimmed V and J ends, which lost 0 bases and 2 bases, there was a span of 9 bases. Germline assignment: CDR1 SGHRS and CDR2 YFSETQ. The CDR3 region is CASSLGSGAGNTIYF. CDR3 DNA: TGCGCCAGCAGCTTGGGTTCGGGGGCTGGAAACACCATATATTTT. Full variable domain (remainder filled in from reference TRBV5-1 and TRBJ1-3): KAGVTQTPRYLIKTRGQQVTLSCSPISGHRSVSWYQQTPGQGLQFLFEYFSETQRNKGNFPGRFSGRQFSNSRSEMNVSTLELGDSALYLCASSLGSGAGNTIYFGEGSWLTVV.

The CDR3 protein is CASSASGTGSSNQPQHF. CDR3 nucleotides: TGTGCCAGCAGTGCCTCCGGGACAGGGAGCAGCAATCAGCCCCAGCATTTT. The chain combines TRBV25-1 with TRBJ1-5; 9 positions agree with TRBD1. Unmatched junction bases numbered 8, after V lost 4 bases and J lost 1 base. The CDR3 is 17 residues long. Per germline, CDR1 MGHDK and CDR2 SYGVNS.

This clone showed up just a few times. This chain links TRBV7-7 with TRBJ1-5, with D unclear. The CDR3 is 13 residues long. CDR1 is SSHAT and CDR2 is FNYEAQ in the germline V gene (reference sequence). Deletions cut 1 base from V and 4 bases from J, with 5 bases between. In nucleotides, the CDR3 is TGTGCCAGCAGCTTAGGTCCGAATCAGCCCCAGCATTTT. It translates to CASSLGPNQPQHF.

The chain links TRBV4-3 to TRBJ1-1, with 8 bases aligning to TRBD1. The CDR3 extends over 15 amino acids. Germline assignment: CDR1 LGHNA and CDR2 YSLEER. Losses at the gene ends were 1 base for V and 8 bases for J; bases not matched to a gene: 9. CDR3 DNA sequence: TGCGCCAGCAGCCAAGGACAGGGGCGGGTGGCCGAAGCTTTCTTT. Protein sequence: CASSQGQGRVAEAFF.

The chain carries TRBV5-1 and TRBJ1-1, with 8 nucleotides matching TRBD1. The CDR3 sequence is 16 residues long. Germline trimming cut 3 bases from V and 0 bases from J; bases unmatched to any gene: 7. Per germline, CDR1 SGHRS and CDR2 YFSETQ. CDR3 coding DNA: TGCGCCAGCAGCTCAGGGGGCTCAGGCATGAACACTGAAGCTTTCTTT. Its protein is CASSSGGSGMNTEAFF.

This chain uses TRBV9 with TRBJ2-5; TRBD2 is a possible D gene (9 bases). V lost 4 bases and J lost 2, with 18 bases in between. The CDR3 runs 16 residues. Germline CDR1 SGDLS, CDR2 YYNGEE. CDR3 protein: CASSPGGGGVQETQYF. For the CDR3, the DNA is TGTGCCAGCAGCCCAGGGGGCGGGGGGGTACAAGAGACCCAGTACTTC.

The chain recombines TRBV5-4 with TRBJ2-5; D is possibly TRBD2 (5 bases). V was cut by 1 base and J by 3 bases, with 10 bases left in between. The CDR3 contains 14 residues. Germline-derived CDR1 and CDR2 are SGHNT and YYREEE (reference sequence). The CDR3 DNA reads TGTGCCAGCAGCTTGTACGCGGGTAAAGAGACCCAGTACTTC. It encodes CASSLYAGKETQYF.

This clone came up once. This rearrangement joins TRBV5-1 to TRBJ1-1; TRBD1 matches at 8 bases. Germline trimming cut 5 bases from V and 1 base from J; bases unmatched to any gene: 4. The length of the CDR3 is 14 residues. CDR1 SGHRS and CDR2 YFSETQ come from the germline V gene. The CDR3 DNA follows: TGCGCCAGCAGTCAGGACAGGGAGAACACTGAAGCTTTCTTT. This encodes CASSQDRENTEAFF.

This clone came up a few times. The chain has TRBV19 and TRBJ1-1, with TRBD1 matching 9 bases. With V trimmed by 5 bases and J by 11 bases, 9 bases remained unmatched. The CDR3 contains 13 residues. CDR1 is LNHDA and CDR2 is SQIVND in the germline V gene (reference sequence). The CDR3 protein is CASSPWRDREAFF. The CDR3 nucleotides are TGTGCCAGTAGTCCATGGCGGGACAGGGAGGCTTTCTTT.

This chain joins TRBV6-1 and TRBJ2-4; 7 nucleotides match TRBD1. Germline V lookup: CDR1 MNHNS, CDR2 SASEGT. Trimming at V came to 1 base and at J to 5 bases, leaving 8 bases not matched to a gene. The CDR3 extends over 16 amino acids. The chain's CDR3 is CASSEGGGVGENIQYF. The CDR3 nucleotides read TGTGCCAGCAGTGAAGGAGGGGGCGTAGGCGAAAACATTCAGTACTTC.

The V and J genes are TRBV5-6 and TRBJ2-5; no definite D call. The CDR3 contains 17 residues. Germline V gene lookup returns CDR1 SGHDT and CDR2 YYEEEE. V was pared by 0 bases and J by 5 bases, with 20 bases between. The CDR3: CASSLESRPLAEETQYF. The CDR3 DNA is TGTGCCAGCAGCTTGGAATCCCGGCCTCTCGCGGAGGAGACCCAGTACTTC. Together with reference TRBV5-6 and TRBJ2-5, the CDR3 gives the full variable domain: DAGVTQSPTHLIKTRGQQVTLRCSPKSGHDTVSWYQQALGQGPQFIFQYYEEEERQRGNFPDRFSGHQFPNYSSELNVNALLLGDSALYLCASSLESRPLAEETQYFGPGTRLLVL.

The chain links TRBV11-3 to TRBJ2-2; D not certain. V was shortened by 2 bases and J by 6 bases, with 7 bases between the two germline ends. CDR3 length: 13 amino acids. Looked up from germline, CDR1 is SGHNT and CDR2 is YENEEA. The chain's CDR3 is CASSLPGSGELFF. CDR3 bases: TGTGCCAGCAGCTTACCAGGTTCCGGGGAGCTGTTTTTT.

The J gene is TRBJ2-3, the V gene TRBV30; 7 positions match TRBD1. Germline CDR1 GTSNPN, CDR2 SVGIG (reference sequence). Trimming took 4 bases from V and 0 from J; bases not matched to a gene: 16. This CDR3 contains 18 residues. The CDR3 DNA is TGTGCCTGGACCCTAGGCGTAGGGGGCCTATCTAGCACAGATACGCAGTATTTT. It specifies CAWTLGVGGLSSTDTQYF. Full variable domain (rest looked up from reference TRBV30 and TRBJ2-3): SQTIHQWPATLVQPVGSPLSLECTVEGTSNPNLYWYRQAAGRGLQLLFYSVGIGQISSEVPQNLSASRPQDRQFILSSKKLLLSDSGFYLCAWTLGVGGLSSTDTQYFGPGTRLTVL.

This rearrangement joins TRBV4-2 to TRBJ2-1; D may be TRBD1 (5 bases). The germline CDR1 and CDR2 sequences are LGHNA and YNFKEQ. The CDR3 is made up of 18 amino acids. V shed 0 bases and J shed 4 bases, with 19 bases lying between them. CDR3 nucleotides: TGTGCCAGCAGCCAAGAGGGTAGAAGGACAACGATTTACAATGAGCAGTTCTTC. Translating it yields CASSQEGRRTTIYNEQFF.

V is TRBV4-3 and J is TRBJ2-3; D perhaps matches TRBD2 (5 bases). With 4 bases removed from V and 6 bases from J, the gap between germline ends came to 14 bases. The germline gives CDR1 LGHNA, CDR2 YSLEER. The CDR3 loop spans 14 amino acids. CDR3: CASSPESGADTQYF. CDR3 nucleotide sequence: TGCGCCAGCAGCCCAGAAAGCGGAGCGGATACGCAGTATTTT.